What follows are 21 T cell receptor beta chains derived from one specimen sequenced in a study of neurological immune-mediated disorders. A single record per CDR3 protein comes from TCRdb applying MiXCR to the 5' RACE reads. The sample carries tens of thousands of distinct CDR3 sequences, roughly 12% recorded once. The sample consisted of CD4+ T cells from blood. The receptor set was obtained from a woman younger than 45 with HTLV-1-associated myelopathy (HAM/TSP).

The chain combines TRBV18 with TRBJ2-7; possible D gene TRBD2, 6 bases. V was trimmed by 3 bases and J by 1 base, leaving 7 bases between them. Germline V gene lookup returns CDR1 KGHSH and CDR2 LQKENI. The CDR3 covers 13 residues. The CDR3 region is CASSPGTSYEQYF. CDR3 coding DNA: TGTGCCAGCTCACCCGGGACTTCCTACGAGCAGTACTTC.

This clonotype was seen at least ten times. The chain uses TRBV7-9 and TRBJ2-3, with TRBD1 identical over 8 bases. The CDR3 is made up of 15 amino acids. V lost 5 bases, J lost 4 bases, and 8 bases stayed unmatched. Germline V gene data show CDR1 as SEHNR and CDR2 as FQNEAQ (reference sequence). The CDR3 DNA is TGTGCCAGCAGCATAGGGACAGGTTGGCCAGATACGCAGTATTTT. This codes for CASSIGTGWPDTQYF. Filled out from reference TRBV7-9 and TRBJ2-3, the complete variable domain reads DTGVSQNPRHKITKRGQNVTFRCDPISEHNRLYWYRQTLGQGPEFLTYFQNEAQLEKSRLLSDRFSAERPKGSFSTLEIQRTEQGDSAMYLCASSIGTGWPDTQYFGPGTRLTVL.

The chain uses TRBV10-3 and TRBJ1-2, with 11 nucleotides matching TRBD1. V lost 6 bases, J lost 0 bases, and 12 bases stayed unmatched. The germline CDR1 and CDR2 sequences are ENHRY and SYGVKD. This CDR3 contains 18 residues. As DNA, the CDR3 is TGTGCCATCAGCCGGGGACAGGGGGAAACCCTACCTAACTATGGCTACACCTTC. It codes for CAISRGQGETLPNYGYTF.

This clonotype was seen at least ten times. In DNA form, the CDR3 reads TGTGCCAGCAGCCCGGGACAGGGGGCAGACTTAGGCGAGCAGTACTTC. Amino acid sequence: CASSPGQGADLGEQYF. This chain joins TRBV7-9 and TRBJ2-7; TRBD1 matches at 12 bases. Germline lookup yields CDR1 SEHNR and CDR2 FQNEAQ (reference sequence). The V gene end was trimmed by 5 bases and the J gene end by 6 bases; junction bases not matched to a gene: 11. The CDR3 has 16 residues.

In its sample, this clonotype was seen many times. The chain couples TRBV18 to TRBJ2-6; D remains ambiguous. Germline V gene data show CDR1 as KGHSH and CDR2 as LQKENI. This CDR3 is 18 amino acids long. Trimming shortened V by 1 base and J by 1 base, and 14 bases separated the two germline ends. CDR3 in amino acids: CASSPQVQSSSGANVLTF. The CDR3 coding sequence is TGTGCCAGCTCACCACAAGTCCAGTCGAGTTCTGGGGCCAACGTCCTGACTTTC.

This clonotype came up many times. The chain uses TRBV6-1 and TRBJ1-5, with 8 bases identical to TRBD1. The CDR3 is 17 residues long. V lost 6 bases, J lost 0 bases, and 10 bases stayed unmatched. CDR1 MNHNS and CDR2 SASEGT come from the germline V gene. This CDR3 reads CASRSGGQVYSNQPQHF. The CDR3 region has the DNA TGTGCCAGCAGAAGTGGGGGACAGGTATATAGCAATCAGCCCCAGCATTTT.

This clonotype was seen many times. This chain links TRBV24-1 with TRBJ1-1; tentatively, D is TRBD1 (6 bases). CDR1 is KGHDR, CDR2 SFDVKD, per germline. V lost 4 bases and J lost 5, with 25 bases in between. The CDR3 covers 18 residues. The CDR3 spells CATSDSRPGAVGGTEAFF. The DNA of the CDR3 is TGTGCCACCAGTGACTCTAGGCCAGGGGCCGTAGGCGGGACTGAAGCTTTCTTT.

This clonotype ranks as medium-sized (0.01 to 0.1%). This chain uses TRBV5-1 with TRBJ2-7, with 10 nucleotides matching TRBD2. Trimming removed 0 bases from V and 3 bases from J; junction bases left unmatched: 3. CDR1 is SGHRS and CDR2 is YFSETQ in the germline V gene. The CDR3 has 15 residues. CDR3 bases: TGCGCCAGCAGCTTGGGGGCTAGCGGGAGCTACGAGCAGTACTTC. Translation gives CASSLGASGSYEQYF.

The table lists this clonotype with many counts. The V call is TRBV5-1, the J call TRBJ1-1, with no clear D. The CDR3 has 13 residues. The ends were cut back, 4 bases at V and 1 base at J, with 8 bases in the middle. The germline V gene encodes CDR1 SGHRS and CDR2 YFSETQ. Here the CDR3 DNA reads TGCGCCAGCAGCCGTAGCGGGAACACTGAAGCTTTCTTT. Encoded protein: CASSRSGNTEAFF.

The sample holds many counts of this clonotype. The V gene is TRBV7-2, the J gene TRBJ2-7; a possible D gene is TRBD2 (6 bases). V lost 4 bases and J lost 7, with 17 bases in between. Per the germline V gene, CDR1 is SGHTA and CDR2 is FQGNSA. The CDR3 sequence is 14 residues long. The CDR3 coding sequence is TGTGCCAGCAGCTCCTCACCAGGTGCGGGGGAGCAGTACTTC. Translated: CASSSSPGAGEQYF.

This clonotype was picked up many times. This chain connects TRBV5-1 to TRBJ1-1, with D uncertain. V lost 4 bases and J 3 bases, leaving 19 bases between the germline ends. The CDR3 runs 16 residues. Germline lookup yields CDR1 SGHRS and CDR2 YFSETQ. The CDR3 is CASSSGYRGPDTEAFF. For the CDR3, the DNA is TGCGCCAGCAGCAGCGGGTATCGTGGCCCCGACACTGAAGCTTTCTTT.

This clonotype has ten or more counts. The V call is TRBV7-2, the J call TRBJ2-1; 8 nucleotides align to TRBD1. The CDR3 extends over 14 amino acids. J gave up 7 bases and V 5 bases, and 7 bases lay outside the gene matches. Germline V gives CDR1 SGHTA, CDR2 FQGNSA. Written as DNA, the CDR3 is TGTGCCAGCAGCGCCGGACAGGGTTTTAATGAGCAGTTCTTC. Its protein is CASSAGQGFNEQFF.

The chain uses TRBV20-1 and TRBJ2-1; 9 bases agree with TRBD1. V shed 0 bases and J 9 bases; nucleotides not matched to a gene: 6. Germline V gives CDR1 DFQATT, CDR2 SNEGSKA (reference sequence). CDR3 length: 14 amino acids. CDR3 sequence (DNA): TGCAGTGCTAGAGATGGGACAGGGAGGACTGAGCAGTTCTTC. Its translation is CSARDGTGRTEQFF.

This clonotype was observed at least ten times. The rearrangement links TRBV19 to TRBJ1-1; weak D call: TRBD1 (6 bases). This CDR3 has 15 residues. Germline V CDR1 and CDR2: LNHDA, SQIVND (reference sequence). Trimming cost V 7 bases and J 0 bases, with 15 bases left between them. The CDR3 here is CASKGTGGMNTEAFF. The CDR3 nucleotides are TGTGCCAGTAAGGGGACGGGGGGCATGAACACTGAAGCTTTCTTT. The full variable domain, in which reference TRBV19 and TRBJ1-1 provide the parts outside the CDR3, is DGGITQSPKYLFRKEGQNVTLSCEQNLNHDAMYWYRQDPGQGLRLIYYSQIVNDFQKGDIAEGYSVSREKKESFPLTVTSAQKNPTAFYLCASKGTGGMNTEAFFGQGTRLTVV.

This clonotype was detected many times. This chain links TRBV5-1 with TRBJ2-5; D is perhaps TRBD2 (6 bases). This CDR3 is 14 amino acids long. Trimming pared 1 base from V and 3 bases from J, leaving 10 bases between. Germline CDR1 and CDR2: SGHRS and YFSETQ. The CDR3 region is CASSLMSGEETQYF. DNA of the CDR3: TGCGCCAGCAGCTTGATGTCGGGAGAAGAGACCCAGTACTTC.

This clonotype was counted many times. The chain has TRBV4-2 and TRBJ2-7; 8 bases map to TRBD2. After removal of 4 bases from V and 5 bases from J, the junction contained 16 bases not matched to a gene. CDR1 is LGHNA, CDR2 YNFKEQ, per germline. CDR3 length: 17 residues. CDR3 sequence reads: CASSPRSGTSLLHEQYF. In nucleotides, the CDR3 is TGTGCCAGCAGCCCCCGTTCCGGGACTAGTCTTCTTCACGAGCAGTACTTC.

By proportion, this clonotype is medium-sized. The chain recombines TRBV20-1 with TRBJ2-7; a possible D gene is TRBD1 (6 bases). Per germline, CDR1 DFQATT and CDR2 SNEGSKA (reference sequence). Trimming pared 3 bases from V and 3 bases from J, leaving 6 bases between. This CDR3 spans 11 amino acids. The CDR3 DNA sequence: TGCAGTGCTAGGGACAGCTACGAGCAGTACTTC. Protein product: CSARDSYEQYF.

This clonotype has ten or more counts. The rearrangement links TRBV18 to TRBJ2-1; perhaps TRBD2 as D (5 bases). The CDR3 sequence is 13 residues long. Germline CDR1 KGHSH, CDR2 LQKENI. Trimming removed 4 bases from V and 8 bases from J, with 12 bases in between. The DNA of the CDR3 is TGTGCCAGCTCACTTACGAGGGCCGATGAGCAGTTCTTC. It translates to CASSLTRADEQFF.

This clonotype has ten or more counts. The chain joins TRBV12-3 or TRBV12-4 to TRBJ1-1; possible D gene TRBD1, 6 bases. The germline V and J ends were trimmed by 8 bases and 4 bases, with 17 bases remaining between them. This CDR3 comprises 14 residues. The CDR3 nucleotides read TGTGCCAGCGCCCCAGGGGTGTTGGTCACTGAAGCTTTCTTT. This sequence encodes CASAPGVLVTEAFF.

This clonotype was seen many times. The gene calls are TRBV6-5 and TRBJ2-7; D is perhaps TRBD1 or TRBD2 (5 bases each). The CDR3 spans 15 residues. With 2 bases removed from V and 5 bases from J, the gap between germline ends came to 16 bases. The germline V gene encodes CDR1 MNHEY and CDR2 SVGAGI. The CDR3: CASSYAYGAEHEQYF. Here the CDR3 DNA reads TGTGCCAGCAGTTACGCCTACGGGGCAGAACACGAGCAGTACTTC.

This clonotype was seen repeatedly, ten times or more. The chain combines TRBV11-2 with TRBJ1-1, with TRBD1 as a possible D gene (6 bases). V lost 2 bases to trimming and J lost 6 bases, with 16 bases between them. CDR1 is SGHAT, CDR2 FQNNGV, per germline. This CDR3 spans 15 amino acids. DNA for the CDR3: TGTGCCAGCAGCTTATATGGGGGGCGTAGGGCTGAAGCTTTCTTT. As protein: CASSLYGGRRAEAFF.